Below, 16 T cell receptor beta chains from the same sample are listed, as sequenced in a study of blood T cell repertoires in COVID-19 (dated by TCRdb to the early 2020s). The library was generated by the immunoSEQ multiplex PCR assay. Imported from immuneACCESS, the table was reduced by TCRdb to in-frame sequences with V and J called. These copies leave out some clones; in studies compared against another copy, an unresolved V gene accounts for under half, and the cause of the remainder is not known. The sample profile shows fewer than 60,000 clones; approximately 80% of them were found once. The ten top clones hold less than 4.5% of the sample. The sequencing sample was made of peripheral blood. All receptors come from a man between 60 and 75 years old with acute or convalescent COVID-19.

J is TRBJ2-2 and V is TRBV27, with TRBD2 as a possible D gene (6 bases). Germline loops: CDR1 MNHEY, CDR2 SMNVEV (reference sequence). Trimming stripped 10 bases from V and 5 bases from J, with 17 bases between. The CDR3 length is 14 residues. The CDR3 bases are TGTGCCACCAGGACGGCCCGGGAGACCGGGGAGCTGTTTTTT. It yields the protein CATRTARETGELFF.

The chain has TRBV30 and TRBJ1-6, with 9 bases lining up with TRBD1. CDR1 and CDR2 from the germline V gene are GTSNPN and SVGIG (reference sequence). The CDR3 has 13 amino acids. With 5 bases clipped from V and 7 bases from J, the junction kept 3 bases outside the gene matches. The CDR3 coding sequence is TGTGCCTGGGCCGGGACAGGGAATTCACCCCTCCACTTT. It codes for CAWAGTGNSPLHF.

The chain has TRBV5-1 and TRBJ1-2; D is ambiguous. The CDR3 runs to 14 residues. The germline V gene has CDR1 SGHRS and CDR2 YFSETQ. The V and J ends lost 0 bases and 0 bases respectively, with 6 bases between them. For the CDR3, the DNA is TGCGCCAGCAGCTTGGATCCCTCTAACTATGGCTACACCTTC. It encodes CASSLDPSNYGYTF.

This chain connects TRBV7-2 to TRBJ1-2, with D possibly matching TRBD1 (5 bases). Germline V lookup: CDR1 SGHTA, CDR2 FQGNSA. Trimming took 5 bases from V and 6 from J, leaving 16 bases between them. There are 14 residues in the CDR3. The CDR3 coding sequence is TGTGCCAGCAGCGGGGGGGTTTTATCTAATGGCTACACCTTC. Amino acid sequence: CASSGGVLSNGYTF.

CDR3 sequence: CASGQDWNTGELFF. Written as DNA, the CDR3 is TGTGCCAGCGGACAGGACTGGAACACCGGGGAGCTGTTTTTT. V gene TRBV27 combines with J gene TRBJ2-2; 7 bases line up with TRBD1. Germline CDR1 reads MNHEY; CDR2 reads SMNVEV (reference sequence). The CDR3 is 14 amino acids. V was clipped by 8 bases and J by 1 base; unmatched bases: 4.

The chain uses TRBV9 and TRBJ1-2, with 7 bases lining up with TRBD1. Germline CDR1 is SGDLS and CDR2 is YYNGEE. The CDR3 runs 13 residues. V lost 0 bases to trimming and J lost 5 bases; unmatched junction nucleotides: 1. The CDR3 region has the DNA TGTGCCAGCAGCGTAGGACAGGGTTATGGCTACACCTTC. The encoded protein is CASSVGQGYGYTF.

This clone was seen once. In DNA, the CDR3 is TGTGCCAGCAGTCCTCGGACGACAGGCTCCTCTGGAAACACCATATATTTT. Its protein is CASSPRTTGSSGNTIYF. The J gene is TRBJ1-3, the V gene TRBV6-6; tentative D call: TRBD1 (6 bases). Germline V gives CDR1 MNHNY, CDR2 SVGAGI (reference sequence). Deletions cut 5 bases from V and 0 bases from J, with 17 bases between. The CDR3 length is 17 residues.

As for this clone: One junction end disagrees with the germline gene, perhaps due to a read error. The chain joins TRBV7-7 to TRBJ2-2, with TRBD2 matching 11 bases. The CDR3 spans 17 residues. Germline assignment: CDR1 SSHAT and CDR2 FNYEAQ (reference sequence). CDR3 residues: CASSLGLAGLYTGELFF. The CDR3 nucleotides are TGTGCTAGCAGCTTAGGACTAGCGGGTCTATACACCGGGGAGCTGTTTTTT.

This chain uses TRBV4-1 with TRBJ2-1; tentative D call: TRBD2 (5 bases). The germline V gene has CDR1 MGHRA and CDR2 YSYEKL. This CDR3 spans 15 amino acids. The V and J ends lost 6 bases and 0 bases respectively, with 12 bases between them. CDR3 nucleotide sequence: TGCGCCAGCAGACCCGGGATTAGCTCCTACAATGAGCAGTTCTTC. Translating it yields CASRPGISSYNEQFF.

A note on this clone: At one end the junction does not follow the germline gene, possibly because of a read error. V and J are TRBV6-5 and TRBJ1-2; D possibly corresponds to TRBD1 (5 bases). From germline, CDR1 is MNHEY and CDR2 SVGAGI. The CDR3 sequence is 13 residues long. DNA for the CDR3: TGCTCCAGCAAGGGTAGGGACTACTATGGCTACACCTTC. It translates to CSSKGRDYYGYTF.

The gene calls are TRBV5-1 and TRBJ1-2; tentatively, D is TRBD1 (5 bases). Germline lookup yields CDR1 SGHRS and CDR2 YFSETQ. V lost 4 bases and J lost 8, with 15 bases in between. The CDR3 is 13 residues long. The CDR3 spells CASSPSGREGYTF. The DNA for the CDR3 is TGCGCCAGCAGCCCGTCAGGGCGCGAAGGCTACACCTTC. Combining the CDR3 with reference TRBV5-1 and TRBJ1-2 gives the whole variable domain KAGVTQTPRYLIKTRGQQVTLSCSPISGHRSVSWYQQTPGQGLQFLFEYFSETQRNKGNFPGRFSGRQFSNSRSEMNVSTLELGDSALYLCASSPSGREGYTFGSGTRLTVV.

The chain uses TRBV19 and TRBJ2-1, with a tentative D call TRBD1 (6 bases). V was pared by 7 bases and J by 9 bases, with 19 bases between. Germline loops: CDR1 LNHDA, CDR2 SQIVND (reference sequence). The CDR3 is 14 residues long. The CDR3, as DNA: TGTGCCAGTAAGACAGGCATCGTATCCAGTGAGCAGTTCTTC. This encodes CASKTGIVSSEQFF. The variable domain in full, with the rest retrieved from reference TRBV19 and TRBJ2-1, is DGGITQSPKYLFRKEGQNVTLSCEQNLNHDAMYWYRQDPGQGLRLIYYSQIVNDFQKGDIAEGYSVSREKKESFPLTVTSAQKNPTAFYLCASKTGIVSSEQFFGPGTRLTVL.

In DNA, the CDR3 is TGTGCCAGCTCACCGTTATCGGGAGGGTACTTCAGAGGCACCGAGGACACTGAAGCTTTCTTT. Its translation: CASSPLSGGYFRGTEDTEAFF. The J gene is TRBJ1-1, the V gene TRBV18; D is ambiguous. Trimming left V 3 bases short and J 3 bases short, with 32 bases between. Germline V CDR1 and CDR2: KGHSH, LQKENI. There are 21 residues in the CDR3.

V is TRBV6-5 and J is TRBJ2-1; D possibly corresponds to TRBD2 (6 bases). CDR3 length: 15 amino acids. V was cut by 4 bases and J by 3 bases, with 13 bases left in between. CDR1 and CDR2 (germline): MNHEY, SVGAGI. This CDR3 reads CASSWGSGDYNEQFF. CDR3 DNA sequence: TGTGCCAGCAGTTGGGGCTCGGGGGACTACAATGAGCAGTTCTTC.

This chain connects TRBV7-2 to TRBJ1-3; D is possibly TRBD1 (5 bases). Trimming pared 5 bases from V and 2 bases from J, leaving 13 bases between. This CDR3 region has 15 residues. CDR1 and CDR2 (germline): SGHTA, FQGNSA. Here the CDR3 reads CASSPPGGAGNTIYF. CDR3 bases: TGTGCCAGCAGCCCCCCGGGGGGTGCTGGAAACACCATATATTTT.

The V call is TRBV7-3, the J call TRBJ2-7; D is perhaps TRBD2 (7 bases). The V gene's germline CDR1 is SGHTA and CDR2 FQGTGA. Trimming removed 5 bases at V and 0 bases at J, with 11 bases between. The CDR3 spans 14 residues. The CDR3 sequence: CASSVGGPSYEQYF. CDR3 in DNA: TGTGCCAGCAGCGTCGGGGGGCCCTCCTACGAGCAGTACTTC.